Given below is one T cell receptor beta chain in context. This clonotype was counted many times. What antigen it recognizes has not been identified. Base qualities are not provided; no much larger clone lies one nucleotide away. The TCR beta CDR3 regions were amplified from RNA transcripts. The TCR CDR3 was subjected to a first round of RT-PCR using the HTBI primer set and the Qiagen OneStep RT-PCR kit. The libraries were constructed in a second round of multiplex PCR and then size-selected and purified. Paired-end sequencing of the libraries was performed with 100 bp reads on an Illumina HiSeq2000. Per the authors' processing: SOAPnuke was used to process the raw data, removing reads that contained adapters or uncalled bases, had a mean Phred below 15, or lacked an exact match to the constant primer or identifier. COPE v1.2.5 was used to merge high-quality paired reads, and clonotypes were defined as unique nucleotide sequences. MiTCR v1.1 was used to align clonotypes to the IMGT TRBV, TRBD and TRBJ reference segments. The analysis was restricted to V-J combinations with a frequency above 0.0001, which together covered about 99% of the repertoires. A TCS score was defined as the ratio of F50 (clonal expansion) to E x V (chaos), with BLOSUM62-based TCRdist applied between CDR3 peptides within each V-J. Welch's t-statistics and random forest reduced fewer than 600 V-J features to about 12, which were used in a naive Bayes classifier (R e1071). Through fastp at Q25 and MiXCR, TCRdb rebuilt clones from the public reads, retaining in-frame beta chains. Rows with a matching CDR3 protein are joined into one entry that keeps the most common DNA and genes. The authors' filters were not applied to this entry. Within this sample are about 740,000 distinct CDR3 sequences, with 14% of them counted one time only. Roughly a tenth of the sample comes from the top ten.

Including cysteine and phenylalanine, the CDR3 has 11 amino acids. Here the CDR3 DNA is all that survives: 33 bases in frame from base 1. Trimming at the junction amounts to 8 bases on V and 8 bases on J, and the germline ends lie 12 bases apart. CDR1 and CDR2 (MDHEN, SYDVKM) derive from the germline V gene. The data belong to a study of T cells in Graves' hyperthyroidism and ophthalmopathy (dated by TCRdb to about 2019). About the study as a whole: Peripheral blood samples were taken at the time of initial diagnosis, prior to any treatment. For training and testing, the 100 or so patients in the discovery cohort were randomly divided in a 7:3 ratio. The study also compared thyroid tissue and blood T-cell repertoires from about 6 Graves' hyperthyroidism patients. Prospective prediction of ophthalmopathy was tested in an independent validation cohort of under 20 hyperthyroidism patients and roughly 16 patients who later progressed to ophthalmopathy. After blood sampling, hyperthyroidism patients were treated with methimazole at a starting dose of 30 mg daily, and ophthalmopathy patients were treated with high-dose intravenous methylprednisolone. To identify TCR V-J signatures that set the groups apart, the researchers used a discovery cohort of 100 patients, made up of roughly 40 with Graves' ophthalmopathy and about 55 with stable Graves' hyperthyroidism. TCR Vbeta CDR3 sequencing of 120 to 150 peripheral blood samples (under 45 ophthalmopathy, some 75 hyperthyroidism and around 17 progressor patients) is reported in the paper.

Overall study results and their limits: Most expanded thyroid clonotypes (frequency above 0.001) were also detected in blood, suggesting blood repertoires may reflect thyroid immune responses. In cross-validation, a model built on a 13 V-J signature told ophthalmopathy apart from stable hyperthyroidism with approximately 90% sensitivity and about 81% specificity, and in testing the same model reached 80%/75%. During validation, the model predicted progression to ophthalmopathy a median of around 7 months ahead of onset, with more than 60% sensitivity and less than 85% specificity. Sample size was not statistically predetermined, and blinding of investigators to group allocation was not performed.

Graves' hyperthyroidism was defined as stable when no progression to ophthalmopathy occurred over 18 months of follow-up. Hyperthyroidism patients were newly diagnosed, had a disease duration of under 2 months, and were aged 18 to 65 years. Any patient with an uncontrolled infection, another autoimmune disease, pregnancy or lactation was excluded. Diagnoses were established on the basis of clinical symptoms, serum thyroxine and TRAb, thyroid ultrasound, and orbital computed tomography. Ficoll-Paque density gradient centrifugation was used to isolate PBMCs from approximately 10 ml of fresh peripheral blood. Total RNA was extracted with Trizol reagent, and quality was checked on an Agilent 2100 Bioanalyzer.

Material for sequencing was blood. In this chain, TRBV28 is recombined with TRBJ2-5, with the D gene not confidently named. This TCR came from a woman aged 18 to 35 with Graves' hyperthyroidism. This receptor has the CDR3 CASSAVITQYF. The DNA sequence follows: TGTGCCAGCTCTGCGGTCATCACCCAGTACTTC.